A selection of T cell receptor beta chains follows, all from one sample in a study of Graves' ophthalmopathy and Graves' hyperthyroidism. TCRdb re-called the multiplex PCR reads with MiXCR, one entry per CDR3 protein. The top ten hold roughly 4.5% of the sample, which has about 590,000 distinct CDR3 sequences, 39% seen once. The specimen was peripheral blood or thyroid tissue (not recorded which). These receptors came from an adult man with Graves' hyperthyroidism. The CDR3 runs from the conserved cysteine through the conserved F or W. D genes are given only for firm matches. Size values are once, few and many counts, or a class for expanded clones, and some rows have none.

J gene | CDR3 length | V gene | clone size | D gene | CDR3 DNA | CDR3 protein
TRBJ2-7 | 14 | TRBV10-3 | . | . | TGTGCCGCATCAAACAGAGCGGAACCTTACGAGCAGTACTTC | CAASNRAEPYEQYF
TRBJ2-3 | 16 | TRBV20-1 | . | . | TGCAGTGCTGGCGCTTCGGGCGGACTTGCGGTAGATACGCAGTATTTT | CSAGASGGLAVDTQYF
TRBJ2-1 | 17 | TRBV7-8 | . | TRBD2 | TGTGCCAGCAGCTTAGACCCTAGCGGGGGGACCTACAATGAGCAGTTCTTC | CASSLDPSGGTYNEQFF
TRBJ2-2 | 14 | TRBV7-9 | . | . | TGTGCCAGCAGCCAGGGGTTAGGCGGCGGGGAGCTGTTTTTT | CASSQGLGGGELFF
TRBJ2-3 | 13 | TRBV2 | few | TRBD2 | TGTGTACATCGGAGCGGGGGGACAGATACGCAGTATTTT | CVHRSGGTDTQYF
TRBJ2-7 | 12 | TRBV24-1 | many | . | TGTGCCACCAGTGAAGAGGGGCGGAAGCAGTACTTC | CATSEEGRKQYF
TRBJ1-1 | 13 | TRBV7-9 | many | . | TGTGCCAGCAGCTTAGCTCAAGGCACTGAAGCTTTCTTT | CASSLAQGTEAFF
TRBJ1-2 | 14 | TRBV7-8 | . | . | TGTGCCCGCAGCTTAGTGGTGGGAGGGGGGGGCTACACCTTC | CARSLVVGGGGYTF
TRBJ2-5 | 16 | TRBV20-1 | . | . | TGCAGTGCTAGAGATACCAGACAGGTCTCCCAAGAGACCCAGTACTTC | CSARDTRQVSQETQYF
TRBJ2-5 | 15 | TRBV2 | few | . | TGTGCCAGCAGTGACTTTACGGGGCAGTCGGGGACCCAGTACTTC | CASSDFTGQSGTQYF
TRBJ1-1 | 14 | TRBV6-2/TRBV6-3 | few | . | TGTGCCAGCAGTTACGACAGAAGGAACACTGAAGCTTTCTTT | CASSYDRRNTEAFF